Following are 28 T cell receptor beta chains from one sample sequenced in a study of regulatory T cells in long-lasting Graves disease. Combining iRepertoire HTBI primers with Arm-PCR of CDR3 regions, the authors built TCR beta libraries. From the multiplex PCR reads, TCRdb called clonotypes with MiXCR, one entry per CDR3 protein. Of approximately 270,000 distinct CDR3 sequences listed, around 18% are singletons. Indicated time point: newly diagnosed GD, antithyroid drugs for less than 3 months. The TCR library used RNA extracted from PBMCs. The sample was also reused in another study, on T cells in Graves' hyperthyroidism and ophthalmopathy.

Here the sequenced sample was peripheral blood mononuclear cells (PBMCs), taken at new diagnosis, from a patient treated with antithyroid drugs. The receptors originated from a woman younger than 45 with Graves disease.

This clonotype was seen more than once but under ten times. A much bigger clone sits one base away, suggesting this may be a read error. This chain joins TRBV5-1 and TRBJ2-3; D not resolved. Germline CDR1 SGHRS, CDR2 YFSETQ. V lost 1 base and J 0 bases, leaving 12 bases between the germline ends. The CDR3 consists of 16 residues. Written as DNA, the CDR3 is TGCGCCAGCAGCTTGTTGAGACTGTCGAGCACAGATACGCAGTATTTT. It is translated as CASSLLRLSSTDTQYF.

As to this clonotype: A single base separates this from a much larger clone, so it may be a read error. As the CDR3 is not closed by the conserved phenylalanine or tryptophan, this likely results from a read error. This chain uses TRBV20-1 with TRBJ1-1, with a weak D call TRBD1 (5 bases). The germline V and J ends were trimmed by 3 bases and 3 bases, with 8 bases remaining between them. CDR3 length equals 12 residues. Germline-derived CDR1 and CDR2 are DFQATT and SNEGSKA (reference sequence). The CDR3 bases are TGCAGTGCTAGGAAAGGGGACACTGAAGCTTTCCTT. Amino acids: CSARKGDTEAFL.

In the case of this clonotype: This may arise from a read error, as a much more abundant clone is one base away. It is likely a read error, because the conserved phenylalanine at the end of the CDR3 is missing. V is TRBV7-9 and J is TRBJ2-2; D is possibly TRBD1 or TRBD2 (7 bases each). The CDR3 extends over 18 amino acids. Germline CDR1 SEHNR, CDR2 FQNEAQ (reference sequence). V lost 4 bases, J lost 3 bases, and 21 bases lay in between. The CDR3 coding sequence is TGTGCCAGCAGCTCACCCCAGGGGGGGGCATTTTACACCGGGGAGCTGTTTTTG. Residues: CASSSPQGGAFYTGELFL.

J is TRBJ1-2 and V is TRBV7-2; 7 positions agree with TRBD1. Per germline, CDR1 SGHTA and CDR2 FQGNSA. The CDR3 has 17 residues. Trimming cost V 2 bases and J 0 bases; bases outside gene matches: 9. CDR3 protein: CASSLRSGQSPNYGYTF. The CDR3 DNA reads TGTGCCAGCAGCTTAAGGTCGGGACAGTCCCCTAACTATGGCTACACCTTC.

In this sample, this clonotype turned up many times. The rearrangement joins TRBV6-1 to TRBJ2-2; 7 bases are a match to TRBD1. J gave up 2 bases and V 6 bases, and 6 bases lay outside the gene matches. The CDR3 sequence is 15 residues long. CDR1 is MNHNS and CDR2 is SASEGT in the germline V gene. In DNA form, the CDR3 reads TGTGCCAGCAGCCTTGGACAGGCTAACACCGGGGAGCTGTTTTTT. Translated: CASSLGQANTGELFF.

This clonotype was recorded at least ten times. The chain links TRBV6-1 to TRBJ1-5, with 7 positions matching TRBD1. Germline V gives CDR1 MNHNS, CDR2 SASEGT. The length of the CDR3 is 15 residues. The J segment lost 2 bases and the V segment lost 3 bases, leaving 4 bases of the junction unmatched. As DNA, the CDR3 is TGTGCCAGCAGTGACAGACAGGGCGGCAATCAGCCCCAGCATTTT. This codes for CASSDRQGGNQPQHF.

This chain joins TRBV14 and TRBJ2-3; D perhaps matches TRBD1 (6 bases). The ends were cut back, 0 bases at V and 1 base at J, with 14 bases in the middle. The V gene's germline CDR1 is SGHDN and CDR2 FVKESK. The length of the CDR3 is 17 residues. CDR3 residues: CASSQDLAGVGTDTQYF. For the CDR3, the DNA is TGTGCCAGCAGCCAAGACTTGGCAGGGGTGGGCACAGATACGCAGTATTTT. Based on the CDR3 plus reference TRBV14 and TRBJ2-3, the full variable domain is EAGVTQFPSHSVIEKGQTVTLRCDPISGHDNLYWYRRVMGKEIKFLLHFVKESKQDESGMPNNRFLAERTGGTYSTLKVQPAELEDSGVYFCASSQDLAGVGTDTQYFGPGTRLTVL.

This clonotype showed up just once. This chain joins TRBV9 and TRBJ2-4; 9 nucleotides line up with TRBD1. Germline trimming cut 0 bases from V and 8 bases from J; bases unmatched to any gene: 6. The germline CDR1 and CDR2 sequences are SGDLS and YYNGEE. The CDR3 consists of 15 residues. CDR3 sequence reads: CASSVVRDRAYIQYF. The CDR3 DNA sequence: TGTGCCAGCAGCGTAGTTCGGGACAGGGCATACATTCAGTACTTC.

This clonotype was detected many times. The V call is TRBV2, the J call TRBJ2-7, with 7 bases lining up with TRBD1. Germline loops: CDR1 SNHLY, CDR2 FYNNEI. This CDR3 is built from 16 residues. J gave up 2 bases and V 6 bases, and 13 bases lay outside the gene matches. As DNA, the CDR3 is TGTGCCAGCAGGAGTTATACCGGGACAGTAACCTACGAGCAGTACTTC. Its translation is CASRSYTGTVTYEQYF.

At least ten counts were recorded for this clonotype. The chain uses TRBV6-1 and TRBJ2-7; D remains unclear. In germline, CDR1 is MNHNS, CDR2 SASEGT. The CDR3 loop spans 16 amino acids. Trimming removed 10 bases from V and 3 bases from J, with 25 bases in between. CDR3 nucleotide sequence: TGTGCCACCCGCAGATCGACACACCTTTCAGGCTACGAGCAGTACTTC. This encodes CATRRSTHLSGYEQYF.

This chain connects TRBV4-1 to TRBJ2-5; 10 bases line up with TRBD2. Germline assignment: CDR1 MGHRA and CDR2 YSYEKL. The ends lost 3 bases at V and 4 bases at J; junction bases unmatched: 5. This CDR3 is built from 15 residues. For the CDR3, the DNA is TGCGCCAGCAGCCATGCAAGCGGGGGGGGAGAGACCCAGTACTTC. It is translated as CASSHASGGGETQYF.

This clonotype was detected many times. This rearrangement joins TRBV6-2 or TRBV6-3 to TRBJ2-1; 9 positions match TRBD2. Losses at the gene ends were 0 bases for V and 9 bases for J; bases not matched to a gene: 12. This CDR3 contains 17 residues. Germline V lookup: CDR1 MNHEY, CDR2 SVGEGT. CDR3 in DNA: TGTGCCAGCAGTTACTCCAGGACTGCAGCGGGGGGAGCTGAGCAGTTCTTC. Protein product: CASSYSRTAAGGAEQFF.

This clonotype was recorded many times. Compared with germline, one end of the junction differs, possibly owing to a read error. The J gene is TRBJ1-1, the V gene TRBV11-2; D is unresolved. This CDR3 comprises 14 residues. The germline CDR1 and CDR2 sequences are SGHAT and FQNNGV. The CDR3 loop is CASSPQRSGTEAFF. Written as DNA, the CDR3 is TGCGCCAGCAGCCCACAACGCAGCGGGACTGAAGCTTTCTTT.

This clonotype appeared many times. The V and J genes are TRBV27 and TRBJ2-7, with 11 nucleotides matching TRBD2. The CDR3 sequence is 14 residues long. J lost 7 bases, V lost 4 bases, and 6 bases had no gene match. The germline V gene has CDR1 MNHEY and CDR2 SMNVEV (reference sequence). CDR3 sequence: CASSSPTSGVEQYF. The CDR3 DNA reads TGTGCCAGCAGTTCTCCGACTAGCGGGGTGGAGCAGTACTTC.

This clonotype was seen many times. The J gene is TRBJ2-3, the V gene TRBV12-3 or TRBV12-4; TRBD1 or TRBD2 may be the D gene (6 bases each). The CDR3 totals 14 residues. V was clipped by 5 bases and J by 2 bases, with 11 bases between them. CDR3 nucleotide sequence: TGTGCCAGCAGTCCGGGGGCCCCCACAGATACGCAGTATTTT. It codes for CASSPGAPTDTQYF.

The sample holds many counts of this clonotype. J is TRBJ2-7 and V is TRBV5-1; 7 nucleotides match TRBD1. The CDR3 runs to 14 residues. V shed 0 bases and J 2 bases; nucleotides not matched to a gene: 2. Looked up from germline, CDR1 is SGHRS and CDR2 is YFSETQ. The CDR3 DNA is TGCGCCAGCAGCTTGGACAGGGGAACCTACGAGCAGTACTTC. Its translation: CASSLDRGTYEQYF.

V and J are TRBV27 and TRBJ1-2; weak D call: TRBD1 (5 bases). Trimming pared 5 bases from V and 8 bases from J, leaving 18 bases between. The germline gives CDR1 MNHEY, CDR2 SMNVEV (reference sequence). CDR3 size: 14 residues. CDR3 nucleotide sequence: TGTGCCAGCAGTCCTCAGAGGGGCGCAGGCGGCTACACCTTC. It is translated as CASSPQRGAGGYTF.

The table lists this clonotype with many counts. V and J are TRBV19 and TRBJ1-1; maybe TRBD1 (5 bases). The CDR3 totals 13 residues. Germline V gene data show CDR1 as LNHDA and CDR2 as SQIVND (reference sequence). V was shortened by 5 bases and J by 5 bases, with 12 bases between the two germline ends. Here the CDR3 DNA reads TGTGCCAGTAGTCCAGTCCAGGGAACTGAAGCTTTCTTT. Translating it yields CASSPVQGTEAFF. The complete variable domain, with remaining parts taken from reference TRBV19 and TRBJ1-1, reads DGGITQSPKYLFRKEGQNVTLSCEQNLNHDAMYWYRQDPGQGLRLIYYSQIVNDFQKGDIAEGYSVSREKKESFPLTVTSAQKNPTAFYLCASSPVQGTEAFFGQGTRLTVV.

As concerns this clonotype: A far larger clone is one base from this, pointing to a likely read error. The rearrangement links TRBV7-3 to TRBJ2-5, with a tentative D call TRBD2 (6 bases). Per germline, CDR1 SGHTA and CDR2 FQGTGA. This CDR3 comprises 14 residues. DNA for the CDR3: TGTGCCGGCAGCCCCGAAAGGGGTTTTGGGACTCACCTCTTC. Residues: CAGSPERGFGTHLF.

In this sample, this clonotype turned up many times. The gene calls are TRBV6-1 and TRBJ1-2; 7 bases fit TRBD1. The trim removed 8 bases at V and 2 bases at J, leaving 2 bases unmatched. The germline CDR1 and CDR2 sequences are MNHNS and SASEGT. This CDR3 contains 12 residues. CDR3 sequence (DNA): TGTGCCAGCCGACAGGGCAACTATGGCTACACCTTC. It translates to CASRQGNYGYTF.

This chain joins TRBV7-2 and TRBJ1-4; no clear D gene. Between the trimmed V and J ends, which lost 1 base and 8 bases, there was a span of 8 bases. CDR3 length equals 13 residues. CDR1 SGHTA and CDR2 FQGNSA come from the germline V gene. CDR3 protein: CASSLGLGEKLFF. DNA for the CDR3: TGTGCCAGCAGCTTAGGTTTGGGAGAAAAACTGTTTTTT.

This clonotype was observed at least ten times. The genes are TRBV12-3 or TRBV12-4 and TRBJ1-2; no reliable D call. The V gene lost 5 bases and the J gene lost 7 bases, with 14 bases spanning the gap. The CDR3 totals 13 residues. As DNA, the CDR3 is TGTGCCAGCAGTCCGGGCGAAAGGGCTGGCTACACCTTC. It translates to CASSPGERAGYTF.

This clonotype was recorded many times. The rearrangement uses TRBV20-1 and TRBJ1-2, with 9 nucleotides matching TRBD1. With V trimmed by 6 bases and J by 8 bases, 13 bases remained unmatched. Germline CDR1 DFQATT, CDR2 SNEGSKA (reference sequence). The CDR3 has 14 residues. CDR3 nucleotide sequence: TGCAGTGCCGAAGATACCGGGACAGGGCACGGCTACACCTTC. As protein: CSAEDTGTGHGYTF.

This clonotype was seen at least ten times. V usage is TRBV4-1 and J usage is TRBJ2-1; D is perhaps TRBD2 (5 bases). CDR3 length equals 16 residues. With 0 bases removed from V and 3 bases from J, the gap between germline ends came to 12 bases. Germline V CDR1 and CDR2: MGHRA, YSYEKL. CDR3 bases: TGCGCCAGCAGCCAAGATCTAGGAGGCTTCTACAATGAGCAGTTCTTC. It translates to CASSQDLGGFYNEQFF.

This clonotype was seen ten or more times. In nucleotides, the CDR3 is TGCAGTGCTAGCTCAGGGGTTGATTTCGGCTACACCTTC. Translating it yields CSASSGVDFGYTF. The chain recombines TRBV20-1 with TRBJ1-2; maybe TRBD1 (6 bases). There are 13 residues in the CDR3. The V gene lost 3 bases and the J gene lost 8 bases, with 16 bases spanning the gap. The germline CDR1 and CDR2 sequences are DFQATT and SNEGSKA (reference sequence).

This clonotype was counted a few times. V is TRBV6-1 and J is TRBJ1-5, with D hard to call. V was pared by 6 bases and J by 1 base, with 10 bases between. Germline CDR1 reads MNHNS; CDR2 reads SASEGT. This CDR3 is built from 14 residues. The CDR3 DNA reads as TGTGCCAGCAGCGCAGCGGACAGCAATCAGCCCCAGCATTTT. As protein: CASSAADSNQPQHF.

This clonotype has ten or more counts. The chain recombines TRBV20-1 with TRBJ1-1, with TRBD1 matching 8 bases. Germline values: CDR1 DFQATT, CDR2 SNEGSKA (reference sequence). Trimming took 5 bases from V and 5 from J; bases not matched to a gene: 7. The CDR3 has 13 amino acids. Here the CDR3 reads CSAYDRGKTEAFF. CDR3 in DNA: TGCAGTGCTTACGACAGGGGAAAGACTGAAGCTTTCTTT.

This clonotype was seen ten or more times. The chain joins TRBV7-2 to TRBJ1-1; D is possibly TRBD1 (5 bases). This CDR3 has 16 residues. In germline, CDR1 is SGHTA, CDR2 FQGNSA. V shed 7 bases and J shed 3 bases, with 21 bases lying between them. For the CDR3, the DNA is TGTGCCAGCATCCTACGGGGGACTGGGTTGGACACTGAAGCTTTCTTT. Its protein product is CASILRGTGLDTEAFF. Based on the CDR3 plus reference TRBV7-2 and TRBJ1-1, the full variable domain is GAGVSQSPSNKVTEKGKDVELRCDPISGHTALYWYRQSLGQGLEFLIYFQGNSAPDKSGLPSDRFSAERTGGSVSTLTIQRTQQEDSAVYLCASILRGTGLDTEAFFGQGTRLTVV.